The entry that follows covers one TCR beta chain sequence. The junction and the germline gene differ at one end; a read error may be behind it. CDR1 is SQVTM and CDR2 is ANQGSEA in the germline V gene. The CDR3 contains 12 residues. The source of the sample is a study of tumor and adjacent non-tumor tissue in lung cancer. Background on the study: The cohort had about 12 adenocarcinoma, 2 squamous cell and 1 small cell patients.

TCRbeta libraries were built with three rounds of nested PCR, modified from ARM-PCR. One entry per CDR3 protein, called by TCRdb with MiXCR from the multiplex PCR reads. The sample includes about 78,000 distinct CDR3 sequences, 80% of them seen just once. RNA was extracted from bulk tissue without any cell sorting. Newly diagnosed lung cancer patients had thoracic surgery in China, August–November 2014, without prior chemotherapy. The chain links TRBV29-1 to TRBJ1-2; D gene unclear. This receptor was obtained from a woman aged 45-60 years with non-small cell lung cancer. The sample taken for sequencing was lung tumor tissue. CDR3 DNA: TGCAGCGCCCTGGAGGGCGACTACGGCTACATCTTC. Encoded protein: CSALEGDYGYIF.